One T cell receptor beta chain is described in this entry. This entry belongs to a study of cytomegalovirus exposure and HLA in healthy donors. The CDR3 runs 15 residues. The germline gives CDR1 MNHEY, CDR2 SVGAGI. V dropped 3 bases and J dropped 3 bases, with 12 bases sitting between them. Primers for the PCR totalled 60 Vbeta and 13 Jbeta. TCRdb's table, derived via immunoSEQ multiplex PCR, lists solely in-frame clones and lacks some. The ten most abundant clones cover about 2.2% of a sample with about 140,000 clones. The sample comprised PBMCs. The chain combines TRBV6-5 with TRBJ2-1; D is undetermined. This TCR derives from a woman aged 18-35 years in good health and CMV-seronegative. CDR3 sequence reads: CASSYSSPRYNEQFF. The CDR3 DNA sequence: TGTGCCAGCAGTTATTCCAGTCCCCGCTACAATGAGCAGTTCTTC.